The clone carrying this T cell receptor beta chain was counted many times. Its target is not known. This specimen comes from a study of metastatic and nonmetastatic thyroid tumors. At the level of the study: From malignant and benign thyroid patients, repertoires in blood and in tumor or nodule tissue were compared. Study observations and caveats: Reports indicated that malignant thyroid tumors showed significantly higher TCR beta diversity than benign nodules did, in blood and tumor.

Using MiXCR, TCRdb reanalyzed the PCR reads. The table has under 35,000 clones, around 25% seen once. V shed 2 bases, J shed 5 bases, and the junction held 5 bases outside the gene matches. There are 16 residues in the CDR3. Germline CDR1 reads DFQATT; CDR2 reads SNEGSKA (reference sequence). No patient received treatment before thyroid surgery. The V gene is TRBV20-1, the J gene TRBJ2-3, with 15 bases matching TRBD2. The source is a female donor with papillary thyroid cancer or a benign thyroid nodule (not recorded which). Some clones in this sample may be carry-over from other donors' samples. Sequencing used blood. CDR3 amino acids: CSARSGLAGGLDTQYF. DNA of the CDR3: TGCAGTGCTAGATCGGGACTAGCGGGAGGTTTAGATACGCAGTATTTT.